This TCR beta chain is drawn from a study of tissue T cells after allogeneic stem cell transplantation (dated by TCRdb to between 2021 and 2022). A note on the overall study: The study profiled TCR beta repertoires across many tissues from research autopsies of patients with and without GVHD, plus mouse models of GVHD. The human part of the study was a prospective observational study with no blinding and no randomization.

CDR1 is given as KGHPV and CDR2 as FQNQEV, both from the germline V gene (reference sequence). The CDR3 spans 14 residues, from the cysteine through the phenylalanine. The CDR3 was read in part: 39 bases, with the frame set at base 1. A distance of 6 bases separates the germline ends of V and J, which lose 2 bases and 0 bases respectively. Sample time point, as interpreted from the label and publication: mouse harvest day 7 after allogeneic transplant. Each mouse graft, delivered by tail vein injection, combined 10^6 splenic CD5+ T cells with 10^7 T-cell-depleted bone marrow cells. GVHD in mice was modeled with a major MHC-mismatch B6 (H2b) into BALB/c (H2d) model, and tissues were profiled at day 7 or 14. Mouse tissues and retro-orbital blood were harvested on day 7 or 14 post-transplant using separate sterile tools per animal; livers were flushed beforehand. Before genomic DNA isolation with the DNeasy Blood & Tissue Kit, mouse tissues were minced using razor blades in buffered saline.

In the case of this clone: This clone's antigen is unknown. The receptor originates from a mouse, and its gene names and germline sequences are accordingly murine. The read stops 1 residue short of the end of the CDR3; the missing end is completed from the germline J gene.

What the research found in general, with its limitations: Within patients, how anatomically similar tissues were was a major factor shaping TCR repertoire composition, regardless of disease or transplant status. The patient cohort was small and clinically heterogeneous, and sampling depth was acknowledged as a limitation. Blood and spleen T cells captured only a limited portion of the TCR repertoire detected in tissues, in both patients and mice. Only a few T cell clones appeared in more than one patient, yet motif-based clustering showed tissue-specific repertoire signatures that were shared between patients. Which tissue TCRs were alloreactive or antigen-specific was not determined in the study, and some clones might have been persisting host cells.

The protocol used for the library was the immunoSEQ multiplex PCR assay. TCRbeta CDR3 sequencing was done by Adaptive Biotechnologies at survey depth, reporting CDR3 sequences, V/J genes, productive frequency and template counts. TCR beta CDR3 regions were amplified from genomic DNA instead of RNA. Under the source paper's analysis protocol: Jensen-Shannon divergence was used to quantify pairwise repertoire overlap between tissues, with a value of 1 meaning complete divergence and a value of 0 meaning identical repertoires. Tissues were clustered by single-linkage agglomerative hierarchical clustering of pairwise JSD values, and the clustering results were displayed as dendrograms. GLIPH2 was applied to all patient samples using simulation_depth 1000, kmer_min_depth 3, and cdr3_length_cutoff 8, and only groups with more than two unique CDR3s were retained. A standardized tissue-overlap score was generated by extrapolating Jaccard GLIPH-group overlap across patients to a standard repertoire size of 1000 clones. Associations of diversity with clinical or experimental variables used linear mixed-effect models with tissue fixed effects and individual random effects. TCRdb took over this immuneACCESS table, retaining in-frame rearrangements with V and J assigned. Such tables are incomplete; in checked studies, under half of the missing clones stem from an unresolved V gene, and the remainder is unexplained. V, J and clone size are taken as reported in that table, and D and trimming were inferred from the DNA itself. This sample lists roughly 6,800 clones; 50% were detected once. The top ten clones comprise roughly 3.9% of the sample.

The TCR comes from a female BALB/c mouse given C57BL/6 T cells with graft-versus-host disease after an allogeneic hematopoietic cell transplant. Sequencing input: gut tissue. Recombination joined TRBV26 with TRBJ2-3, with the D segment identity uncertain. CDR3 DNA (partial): TGTGCCAGCAGTCTGGGGCGGAGTGCAGAAACGCTGTAT. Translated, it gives CASSLGRSAETLY. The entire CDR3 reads CASSLGRSAETLYF.